This TCR beta chain was obtained from a study of shared clonotypes between healthy human individuals. Broader study findings: Lower generation probabilities were found for non-shared clonotypes than for those shared by all four donors.

The CDR3 has 19 amino acids. Trimming took 0 bases from V and 5 from J; bases not matched to a gene: 14. Germline CDR1 and CDR2: SGHRS and YFSETQ. In regard to this clone: What it recognizes is unknown.

Produced via immunoSEQ multiplex PCR; TCRdb's table is partial and in-frame only. The sample lists approximately 940,000 clones, about 80% occurring once. In the CD4+ fraction, cells were divided into CD45RA+ naive and CD45RA-negative memory subsets. Input material: memory CD4+ T cells sorted from blood. Described subset: CD45RA-negative fraction. The sequence came from a man aged 18 to 30 in good health. V and J are TRBV5-1 and TRBJ2-3; TRBD1 matches 11 bases. This CDR3 reads CASSLAPARGTGGGDTQYF. Written as DNA, the CDR3 is TGCGCCAGCAGCTTGGCCCCCGCAAGGGGGACAGGGGGTGGAGATACGCAGTATTTT.